Sequencing of this T cell receptor beta chain was carried out in a study of follicular helper T cells after annual influenza vaccination. Whole-study context: After each seasonal flu vaccination, blood came on days 0, 7 and 28. Study-level findings and limits: ICOS+CD38+ cTfh clonality tracked population frequency, and its change tracked circulating plasmablast change. Day 7 ICOS+CD38+ clones later appeared mostly in ICOS-CD38- cTfh.

In regard to this clone: Its antigen remains unidentified.

Time point indicated: 2015-2016 season, pre-vaccination. Survey level resolution was used for TCRB sequencing. Using immunoSEQ multiplex PCR, the repertoire was profiled, and TCRdb retains in-frame clones only, with some absent. The sample holds 12,000 or so clones, 60% to 80% seen once. Germline CDR1 is SNHLY and CDR2 is FYNNEI. The CDR3 extends over 15 amino acids. The V and J ends lost 5 bases and 1 base respectively, with 14 bases between them. The sample was CXCR5+ CD38- circulating T follicular helper cells from blood, taken on the day of influenza vaccination. Subset reported: circulating Tfh, non-naive CD4+CXCR5+PD-1+ (ICOS+CD38+ or ICOS-CD38-). The TCR sequence derives from an adult who received the influenza vaccine. V and J are TRBV2 and TRBJ2-5; a weak D match, TRBD1 (5 bases). The CDR3, as DNA: TGTGCCAGCAGTAAGCAGGGCCTCAGCCAAGAGACCCAGTACTTC. This codes for CASSKQGLSQETQYF.